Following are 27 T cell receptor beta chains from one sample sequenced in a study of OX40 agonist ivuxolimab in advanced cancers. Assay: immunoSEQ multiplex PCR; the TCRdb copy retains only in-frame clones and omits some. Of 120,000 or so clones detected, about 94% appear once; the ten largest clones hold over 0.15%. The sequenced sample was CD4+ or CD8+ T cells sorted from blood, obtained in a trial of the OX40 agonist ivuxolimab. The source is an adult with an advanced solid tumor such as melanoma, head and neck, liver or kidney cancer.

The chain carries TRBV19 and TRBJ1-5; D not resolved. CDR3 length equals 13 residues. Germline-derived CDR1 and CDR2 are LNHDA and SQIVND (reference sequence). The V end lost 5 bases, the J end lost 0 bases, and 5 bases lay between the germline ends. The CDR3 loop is CASSAYSNQPQHF. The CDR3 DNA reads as TGTGCCAGTAGTGCCTATAGCAATCAGCCCCAGCATTTT.

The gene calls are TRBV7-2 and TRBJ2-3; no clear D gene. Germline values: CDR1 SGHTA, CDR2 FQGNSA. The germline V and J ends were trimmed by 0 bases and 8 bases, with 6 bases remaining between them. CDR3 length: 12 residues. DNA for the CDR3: TGTGCCAGCAGCTTAGCGGGTGGTACGCAGTATTTT. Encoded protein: CASSLAGGTQYF.

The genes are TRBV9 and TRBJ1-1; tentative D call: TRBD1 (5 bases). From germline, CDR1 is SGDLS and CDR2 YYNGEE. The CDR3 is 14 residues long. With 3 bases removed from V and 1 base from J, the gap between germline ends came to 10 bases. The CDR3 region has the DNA TGTGCCAGCAGCGGGGGACGGAGGAACACTGAAGCTTTCTTT. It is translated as CASSGGRRNTEAFF.

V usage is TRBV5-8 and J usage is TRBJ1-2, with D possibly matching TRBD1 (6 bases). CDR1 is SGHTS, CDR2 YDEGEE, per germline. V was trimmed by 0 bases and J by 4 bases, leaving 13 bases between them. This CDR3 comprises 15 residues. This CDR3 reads CASSLGRAGAYGYTF. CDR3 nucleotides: TGTGCCAGCAGCTTGGGCAGGGCGGGGGCCTATGGCTACACCTTC.

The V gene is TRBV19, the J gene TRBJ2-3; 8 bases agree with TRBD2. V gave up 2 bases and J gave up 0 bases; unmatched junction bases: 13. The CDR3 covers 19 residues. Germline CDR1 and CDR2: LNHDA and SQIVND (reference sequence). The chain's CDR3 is CASSISLAGRVSSTDTQYF. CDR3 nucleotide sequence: TGTGCCAGTAGTATATCGCTAGCGGGTCGGGTTTCTAGCACAGATACGCAGTATTTT. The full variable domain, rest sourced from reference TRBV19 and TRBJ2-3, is DGGITQSPKYLFRKEGQNVTLSCEQNLNHDAMYWYRQDPGQGLRLIYYSQIVNDFQKGDIAEGYSVSREKKESFPLTVTSAQKNPTAFYLCASSISLAGRVSSTDTQYFGPGTRLTVL.

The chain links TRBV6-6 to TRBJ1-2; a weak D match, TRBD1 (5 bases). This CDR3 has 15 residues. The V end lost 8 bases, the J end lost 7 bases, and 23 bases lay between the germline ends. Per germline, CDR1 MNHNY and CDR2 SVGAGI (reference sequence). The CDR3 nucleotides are TGTGCCAGCCGAAGCTCCGGGACTGCAAGTCGTGGCTACACCTTC. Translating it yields CASRSSGTASRGYTF.

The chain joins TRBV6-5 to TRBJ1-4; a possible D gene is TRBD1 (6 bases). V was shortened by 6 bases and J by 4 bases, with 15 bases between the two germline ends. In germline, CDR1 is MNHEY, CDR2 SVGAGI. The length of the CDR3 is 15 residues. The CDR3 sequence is CASSDRQAYNEKLFF. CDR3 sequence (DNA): TGTGCCAGCAGCGATCGACAGGCATATAATGAAAAACTGTTTTTT.

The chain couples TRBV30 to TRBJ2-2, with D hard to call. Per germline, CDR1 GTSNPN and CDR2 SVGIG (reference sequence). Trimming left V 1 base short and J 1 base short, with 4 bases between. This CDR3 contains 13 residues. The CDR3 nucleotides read TGTGCCTGGAGTGACGGGAACACCGGGGAGCTGTTTTTT. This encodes CAWSDGNTGELFF.

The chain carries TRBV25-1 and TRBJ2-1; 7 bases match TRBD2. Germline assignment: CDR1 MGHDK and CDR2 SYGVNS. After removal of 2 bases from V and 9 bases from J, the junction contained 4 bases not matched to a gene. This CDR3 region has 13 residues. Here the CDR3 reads CASSERLAAEQFF. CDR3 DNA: TGTGCCAGCAGTGAAAGGCTAGCGGCTGAGCAGTTCTTC.

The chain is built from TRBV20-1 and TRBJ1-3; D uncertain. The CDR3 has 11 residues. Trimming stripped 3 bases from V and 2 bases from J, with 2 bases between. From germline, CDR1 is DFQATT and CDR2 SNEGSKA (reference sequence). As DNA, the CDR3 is TGCAGTGCTAGCGCTGGAAACACCATATATTTT. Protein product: CSASAGNTIYF.

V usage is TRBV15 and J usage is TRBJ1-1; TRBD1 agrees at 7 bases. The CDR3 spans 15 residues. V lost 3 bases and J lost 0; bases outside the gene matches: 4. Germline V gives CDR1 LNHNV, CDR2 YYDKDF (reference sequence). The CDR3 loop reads CATSRDRNLNTEAFF. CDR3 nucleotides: TGTGCCACCAGCAGGGACAGGAACCTGAACACTGAAGCTTTCTTT.

The DNA for the CDR3 is TGTGCCGGTGCGACGGGACAGGGCTCTCAGCCCCAGCATTTT. It specifies CAGATGQGSQPQHF. The V and J genes are TRBV19 and TRBJ1-5, with 9 bases that match TRBD1. V lost 11 bases, J lost 6 bases, and 11 bases stayed unmatched. The CDR3 consists of 14 residues. Germline loops: CDR1 LNHDA, CDR2 SQIVND (reference sequence).

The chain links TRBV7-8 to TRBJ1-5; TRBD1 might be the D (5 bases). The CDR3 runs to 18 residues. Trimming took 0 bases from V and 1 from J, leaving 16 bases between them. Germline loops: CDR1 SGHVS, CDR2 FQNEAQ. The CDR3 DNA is TGTGCCAGCAGCTTAGCGAATACGGGGGTCCCGAGCAATCAGCCCCAGCATTTT. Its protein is CASSLANTGVPSNQPQHF.

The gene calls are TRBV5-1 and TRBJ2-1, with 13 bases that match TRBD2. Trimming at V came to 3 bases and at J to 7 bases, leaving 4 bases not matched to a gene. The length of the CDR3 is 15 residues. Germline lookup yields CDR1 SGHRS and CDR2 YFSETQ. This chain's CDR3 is CASSYTSGGANEQFF. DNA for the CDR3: TGCGCCAGCAGCTATACTAGCGGGGGGGCGAATGAGCAGTTCTTC.

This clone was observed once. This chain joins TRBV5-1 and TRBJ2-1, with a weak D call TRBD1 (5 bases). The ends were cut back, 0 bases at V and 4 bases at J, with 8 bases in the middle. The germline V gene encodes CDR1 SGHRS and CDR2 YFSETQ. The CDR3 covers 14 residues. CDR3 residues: CASSLEGMYNEQFF. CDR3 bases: TGCGCCAGCAGCTTGGAGGGGATGTACAATGAGCAGTTCTTC.

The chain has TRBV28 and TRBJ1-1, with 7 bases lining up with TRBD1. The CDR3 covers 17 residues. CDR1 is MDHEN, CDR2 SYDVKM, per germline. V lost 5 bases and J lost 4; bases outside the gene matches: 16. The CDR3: CASSPGQSPPLFTEAFF. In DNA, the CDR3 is TGTGCCAGCAGTCCGGGACAGAGCCCACCCCTTTTCACTGAAGCTTTCTTT.

CDR3 nucleotide sequence: TGCAGCGAGCTCGGACCGAACTATGGCTACACCTTC. It translates to CSELGPNYGYTF. V is TRBV29-1 and J is TRBJ1-2; D ambiguous. Germline V gene data show CDR1 as SQVTM and CDR2 as ANQGSEA. The CDR3 is 12 residues long. Trimming left V 7 bases short and J 2 bases short, with 11 bases between.

CDR3 sequence reads: CASSLTAQDTDTQYF. CDR3 bases: TGCGCCAGCAGCTTGACCGCACAAGACACAGATACGCAGTATTTT. The gene calls are TRBV5-1 and TRBJ2-3; unclear D gene. Trimming took off 1 base at V and 2 bases at J, with 11 bases between the two ends. The CDR3 extends over 15 amino acids. Germline CDR1 is SGHRS and CDR2 is YFSETQ.

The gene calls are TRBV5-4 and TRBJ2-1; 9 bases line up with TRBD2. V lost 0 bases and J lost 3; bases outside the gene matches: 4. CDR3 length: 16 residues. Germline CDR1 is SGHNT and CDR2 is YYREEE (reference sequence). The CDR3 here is CASSLEGSGSYNEQFF. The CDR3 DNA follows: TGTGCCAGCAGCTTGGAGGGTAGCGGGAGCTACAATGAGCAGTTCTTC.

CDR3 loop: CATLRGASYGYTF. CDR3 bases: TGTGCCACCTTGAGGGGGGCCTCCTATGGCTACACCTTC. The V call is TRBV6-5, the J call TRBJ1-2, with D possibly matching TRBD1 (6 bases). Trimming stripped 10 bases from V and 4 bases from J, with 16 bases between. The germline gives CDR1 MNHEY, CDR2 SVGAGI. The length of the CDR3 is 13 residues.

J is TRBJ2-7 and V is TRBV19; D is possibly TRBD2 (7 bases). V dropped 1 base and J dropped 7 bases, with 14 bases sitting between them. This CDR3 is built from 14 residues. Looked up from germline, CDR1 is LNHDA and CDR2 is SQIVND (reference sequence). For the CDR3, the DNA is TGTGCCAGTAGTATAGGAGGGGGGGCTCAGGAGCAGTACTTC. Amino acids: CASSIGGGAQEQYF.

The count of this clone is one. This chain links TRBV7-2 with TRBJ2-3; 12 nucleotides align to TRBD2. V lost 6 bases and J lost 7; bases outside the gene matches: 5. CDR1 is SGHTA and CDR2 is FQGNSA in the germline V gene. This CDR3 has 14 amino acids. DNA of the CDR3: TGTGCCAGCAGGCCCGGACTAGCGGGGAATACGCAGTATTTT. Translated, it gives CASRPGLAGNTQYF.

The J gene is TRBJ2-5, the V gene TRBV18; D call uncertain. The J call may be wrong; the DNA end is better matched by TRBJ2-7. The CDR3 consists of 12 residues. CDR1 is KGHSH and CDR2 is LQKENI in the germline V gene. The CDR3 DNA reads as TGTGCCAGCTCACCCGCCAGATACGAGCAGTACTTC. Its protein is CASSPARYEQYF.

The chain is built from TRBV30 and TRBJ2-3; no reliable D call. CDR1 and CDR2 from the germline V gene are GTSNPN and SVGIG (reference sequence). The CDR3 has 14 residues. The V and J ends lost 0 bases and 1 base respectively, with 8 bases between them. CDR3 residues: CAWSVRVGTDTQYF. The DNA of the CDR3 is TGTGCCTGGAGTGTTAGAGTTGGCACAGATACGCAGTATTTT. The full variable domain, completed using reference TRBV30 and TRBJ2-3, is SQTIHQWPATLVQPVGSPLSLECTVEGTSNPNLYWYRQAAGRGLQLLFYSVGIGQISSEVPQNLSASRPQDRQFILSSKKLLLSDSGFYLCAWSVRVGTDTQYFGPGTRLTVL.

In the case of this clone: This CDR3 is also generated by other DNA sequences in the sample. The CDR3 DNA reads as TGCGCCAGCTCCTCCGGGACTAGCGGCCCAGATACGCAGTATTTT. Encoded protein: CASSSGTSGPDTQYF. The rearrangement uses TRBV5-1 and TRBJ2-3, with 11 bases fitting TRBD2. V shed 7 bases, J shed 4 bases, and the junction held 8 bases outside the gene matches. This CDR3 comprises 15 residues. Looked up from germline, CDR1 is SGHRS and CDR2 is YFSETQ.

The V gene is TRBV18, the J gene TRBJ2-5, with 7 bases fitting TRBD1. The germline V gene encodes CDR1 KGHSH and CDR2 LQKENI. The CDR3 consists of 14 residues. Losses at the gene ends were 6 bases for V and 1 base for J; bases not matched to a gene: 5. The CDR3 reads CASSRRQGQETQYF. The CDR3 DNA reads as TGTGCCAGCTCGCGTCGACAGGGCCAAGAGACCCAGTACTTC. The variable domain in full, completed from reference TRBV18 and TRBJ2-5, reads NAGVMQNPRHLVRRRGQEARLRCSPMKGHSHVYWYRQLPEEGLKFMVYLQKENIIDESGMPKERFSAEFPKEGPSILRIQQVVRGDSAAYFCASSRRQGQETQYFGPGTRLLVL.

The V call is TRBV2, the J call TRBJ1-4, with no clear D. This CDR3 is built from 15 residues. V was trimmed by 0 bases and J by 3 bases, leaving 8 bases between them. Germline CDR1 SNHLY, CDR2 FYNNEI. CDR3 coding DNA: TGTGCCAGCAGTGAAGCGCTGGGCGCTAATGAAAAACTGTTTTTT. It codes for CASSEALGANEKLFF.